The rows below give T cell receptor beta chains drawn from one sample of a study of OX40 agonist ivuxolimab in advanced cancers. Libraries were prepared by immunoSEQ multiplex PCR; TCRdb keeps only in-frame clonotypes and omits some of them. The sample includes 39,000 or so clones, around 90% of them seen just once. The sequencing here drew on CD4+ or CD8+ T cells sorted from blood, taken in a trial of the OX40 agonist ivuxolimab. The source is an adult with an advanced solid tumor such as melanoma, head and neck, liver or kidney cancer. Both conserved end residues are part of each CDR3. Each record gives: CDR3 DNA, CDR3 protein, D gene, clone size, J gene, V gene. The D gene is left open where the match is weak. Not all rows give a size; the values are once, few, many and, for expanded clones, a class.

CDR3nt: TGTGCCAGCAGTTTCACGCCAGCCTCCTACGAGCAGTACTTC
CDR3aa: CASSFTPASYEQYF
d_gene: .
abundance: .
j_gene: TRBJ2-7
v_gene: TRBV28

CDR3nt: TGTGCCAGCAGTTTAATGACAGGGGGAGAGACCCAGTACTTC
CDR3aa: CASSLMTGGETQYF
d_gene: TRBD1
abundance: .
j_gene: TRBJ2-5
v_gene: TRBV27

CDR3nt: TGTGCCAGCAGCCCGACAGGTCGCGAGCAGTACTTC
CDR3aa: CASSPTGREQYF
d_gene: .
abundance: once
j_gene: TRBJ2-7
v_gene: TRBV5-4

CDR3nt: TGTGCCAGCAGTTTAGTGGGGGATGAGCAGTTCTTC
CDR3aa: CASSLVGDEQFF
d_gene: .
abundance: .
j_gene: TRBJ2-1
v_gene: TRBV27

CDR3nt: TGTGCCAGCAGCTTAGTAGGGCCGCCAAACACAGATACGCAGTATTTT
CDR3aa: CASSLVGPPNTDTQYF
d_gene: .
abundance: .
j_gene: TRBJ2-3
v_gene: TRBV7-9

CDR3nt: TGCAGCGTTGAAGGGGTACAGATCCCTTCCAAAAACATTCAGTACTTC
CDR3aa: CSVEGVQIPSKNIQYF
d_gene: .
abundance: .
j_gene: TRBJ2-4
v_gene: TRBV29-1

CDR3nt: TGTGCCAGCAGCCAAGCTCGGGAGGGCCTTTTTCAAGAGACCCAGTACTTC
CDR3aa: CASSQAREGLFQETQYF
d_gene: TRBD2
abundance: .
j_gene: TRBJ2-5
v_gene: TRBV14

CDR3nt: TGTGCCAGCAGCTTAACGGGAGGGCTTATGGACGAGCAGTACTTC
CDR3aa: CASSLTGGLMDEQYF
d_gene: TRBD2
abundance: .
j_gene: TRBJ2-7
v_gene: TRBV7-2

CDR3nt: TGTGCCAGCAGCGTAGGTGGTGGAGCAACAGATACGCAGTATTTT
CDR3aa: CASSVGGGATDTQYF
d_gene: .
abundance: .
j_gene: TRBJ2-3
v_gene: TRBV9

CDR3nt: TGTGCCAGCAGTACCGTACGAACGGCGACCAGGGGCACAGATACGCAGTATTTT
CDR3aa: CASSTVRTATRGTDTQYF
d_gene: .
abundance: .
j_gene: TRBJ2-3
v_gene: TRBV28

CDR3nt: TGTGCCAGCAGCCCGAGCACAGATACGCAGTATTTT
CDR3aa: CASSPSTDTQYF
d_gene: .
abundance: .
j_gene: TRBJ2-3
v_gene: TRBV27

CDR3nt: TGTGCCGCTACCCCGGGACAGGGTGTAAAAGAGCAGTACTTC
CDR3aa: CAATPGQGVKEQYF
d_gene: TRBD1
abundance: .
j_gene: TRBJ2-7
v_gene: TRBV30

CDR3nt: TGTGCCACCAGCAGTACAGGGGGTAGCAATCAGCCCCAGCATTTT
CDR3aa: CATSSTGGSNQPQHF
d_gene: TRBD1
abundance: .
j_gene: TRBJ1-5
v_gene: TRBV15

CDR3nt: TGTGCCAGCAGTGTGCTAGCAGACTACGAGCAGTACTTC
CDR3aa: CASSVLADYEQYF
d_gene: .
abundance: .
j_gene: TRBJ2-7
v_gene: TRBV2

CDR3nt: TGTGCCAGCAGTTCTCTCGGGGTTAGGATCGATGAGCAGTTCTTC
CDR3aa: CASSSLGVRIDEQFF
d_gene: .
abundance: .
j_gene: TRBJ2-1
v_gene: TRBV28

CDR3nt: TGCGCCAGCAGCCCGGGGGGCCTACAAGGGGATACGCAGTATTTT
CDR3aa: CASSPGGLQGDTQYF
d_gene: .
abundance: once
j_gene: TRBJ2-3
v_gene: TRBV5-1

CDR3nt: TGTGCCAGCAGTGAACAGGGATCTTTTACCGAGCAGTACTTC
CDR3aa: CASSEQGSFTEQYF
d_gene: .
abundance: .
j_gene: TRBJ2-7
v_gene: TRBV25-1

CDR3nt: TGTGCCAGCAGCGATCGGACGGCGAACACCGGGGAGCTGTTTTTT
CDR3aa: CASSDRTANTGELFF
d_gene: .
abundance: few
j_gene: TRBJ2-2
v_gene: TRBV9

CDR3nt: TGTGCCAGCAGCGAGGGACTAGCGGGACCCGATACGCAGTATTTT
CDR3aa: CASSEGLAGPDTQYF
d_gene: TRBD2
abundance: .
j_gene: TRBJ2-3
v_gene: TRBV27

CDR3nt: TGTGCCAGCAGCTTCGGGACAGGAACTTACGAGCAGTACTTC
CDR3aa: CASSFGTGTYEQYF
d_gene: TRBD1
abundance: .
j_gene: TRBJ2-7
v_gene: TRBV5-6

CDR3nt: TGTGCCAGCAGCTTAGAGGAGCTCTACGAGCAGTACTTC
CDR3aa: CASSLEELYEQYF
d_gene: .
abundance: .
j_gene: TRBJ2-7
v_gene: TRBV7-2

CDR3nt: TGTGCCAGCCACGGACAGGGGCTTCCCTACGAGCAGTACTTC
CDR3aa: CASHGQGLPYEQYF
d_gene: TRBD1
abundance: .
j_gene: TRBJ2-7
v_gene: TRBV5-4

CDR3nt: TGTGCCAGCAGCTTATTGGGCCAGGGGGTGGGGGAGACCCAGTACTTC
CDR3aa: CASSLLGQGVGETQYF
d_gene: TRBD1
abundance: .
j_gene: TRBJ2-5
v_gene: TRBV7-2

CDR3nt: TGTGCCAGTAGTGGGCAGGACAGCGTTTATCGAGATACGCAGTATTTT
CDR3aa: CASSGQDSVYRDTQYF
d_gene: .
abundance: .
j_gene: TRBJ2-3
v_gene: TRBV19

CDR3nt: TGTGCCAGCAGCTCTATTCGGGACTCCTACGAGCAGTACTTC
CDR3aa: CASSSIRDSYEQYF
d_gene: .
abundance: .
j_gene: TRBJ2-7
v_gene: TRBV7-9

CDR3nt: TGCAGCGTGGACCAATTGGGGGACCGGGGAGACGATACGCAGTATTTT
CDR3aa: CSVDQLGDRGDDTQYF
d_gene: .
abundance: .
j_gene: TRBJ2-3
v_gene: TRBV29-1

CDR3nt: TGTGCCAGCAGCGAAGGACAGGGCTACGAGCAGTACTTC
CDR3aa: CASSEGQGYEQYF
d_gene: TRBD1
abundance: .
j_gene: TRBJ2-7
v_gene: TRBV9

CDR3nt: TGTGCCAGCAGTCCCGACAGTTATAGCAATCAGCCCCAGCATTTT
CDR3aa: CASSPDSYSNQPQHF
d_gene: .
abundance: .
j_gene: TRBJ1-5
v_gene: TRBV6-5

CDR3nt: TGTGCCAGCAGCAGCGGGAGGTCCTACGAGCAGTACTTC
CDR3aa: CASSSGRSYEQYF
d_gene: TRBD2
abundance: .
j_gene: TRBJ2-7
v_gene: TRBV5-4

CDR3nt: TGTGCCAGCAGTTTATCCCTGGCGTCTGGCTACACCTTC
CDR3aa: CASSLSLASGYTF
d_gene: .
abundance: .
j_gene: TRBJ1-2
v_gene: TRBV27

CDR3nt: TGTGCCGGCACACTTATGCCTTACGGGGAGCTGTTTTTT
CDR3aa: CAGTLMPYGELFF
d_gene: .
abundance: .
j_gene: TRBJ2-2
v_gene: TRBV6-1

CDR3nt: TGTGCCAGTAACTTTGGGGGCGGGGAGCTGTTTTTT
CDR3aa: CASNFGGGELFF
d_gene: .
abundance: .
j_gene: TRBJ2-2
v_gene: TRBV19

CDR3nt: TGTGCCTGGAGCGCCGCATGGGGGAGCCAAAGGAACACTGAAGCTTTCTTT
CDR3aa: CAWSAAWGSQRNTEAFF
d_gene: .
abundance: once
j_gene: TRBJ1-1
v_gene: TRBV30

CDR3nt: TGCAGCGTTGATGACGGATATACGCAGTATTTT
CDR3aa: CSVDDGYTQYF
d_gene: .
abundance: .
j_gene: TRBJ2-3
v_gene: TRBV29-1

CDR3nt: TGTGCCAGCAGCGAGGATGGACTAGCGGGAGTAGGCGATGAGCAGTTCTTC
CDR3aa: CASSEDGLAGVGDEQFF
d_gene: TRBD2
abundance: .
j_gene: TRBJ2-1
v_gene: TRBV5-4

CDR3nt: TGTGCCAGCGATAGGACAGGGTCTGGAAACACCATATATTTT
CDR3aa: CASDRTGSGNTIYF
d_gene: TRBD1
abundance: .
j_gene: TRBJ1-3
v_gene: TRBV2

CDR3nt: TGTGCCAGCTCACCGAAAGGCAGGGTCTACAATGAGCAGTTCTTC
CDR3aa: CASSPKGRVYNEQFF
d_gene: .
abundance: .
j_gene: TRBJ2-1
v_gene: TRBV18

CDR3nt: TGTGCCAGCAGCGCGTACTCGGGACGCACAGATACGCAGTATTTT
CDR3aa: CASSAYSGRTDTQYF
d_gene: .
abundance: .
j_gene: TRBJ2-3
v_gene: TRBV9

CDR3nt: TGTGCCTGGACCTCAGGACTAGCGGGAGCCGAGCAGTACTTC
CDR3aa: CAWTSGLAGAEQYF
d_gene: TRBD2
abundance: .
j_gene: TRBJ2-7
v_gene: TRBV30

CDR3nt: TGTGCCAGCAGGCGACGGGACAGGGTTTACGAGCAGTACTTC
CDR3aa: CASRRRDRVYEQYF
d_gene: TRBD1
abundance: .
j_gene: TRBJ2-7
v_gene: TRBV27

CDR3nt: TGCGCCAGCAGCCAAGAGGCACGAATGAGCTCCTACGAGCAGTACTTC
CDR3aa: CASSQEARMSSYEQYF
d_gene: .
abundance: .
j_gene: TRBJ2-7
v_gene: TRBV4-1

CDR3nt: TGCGCCAGCAGCCAAGATCGGACATTGCCGTACTACGAGCAGTACTTC
CDR3aa: CASSQDRTLPYYEQYF
d_gene: .
abundance: few
j_gene: TRBJ2-7
v_gene: TRBV4-3

CDR3nt: TGTGCCAGCACCCTCACAGGTAGCAATCAGCCCCAGCATTTT
CDR3aa: CASTLTGSNQPQHF
d_gene: .
abundance: few
j_gene: TRBJ1-5
v_gene: TRBV5-6

CDR3nt: TGTGCCAGTAGTTATGCGGGAGAGACCTACGAGCAGTACTTC
CDR3aa: CASSYAGETYEQYF
d_gene: TRBD2
abundance: .
j_gene: TRBJ2-7
v_gene: TRBV19

CDR3nt: TGTGCCAGCAGCCATGGGCAGAAAGGCTACACCTTC
CDR3aa: CASSHGQKGYTF
d_gene: .
abundance: .
j_gene: TRBJ1-2
v_gene: TRBV14

CDR3nt: TGTGCCAGCAGTAGGGACAGGGGGCTAGAGGGCTACACCTTC
CDR3aa: CASSRDRGLEGYTF
d_gene: TRBD1
abundance: .
j_gene: TRBJ1-2
v_gene: TRBV6-5

CDR3nt: TGTGCCAGCAGCCCGACTAGCGGGATAGGTAGTGAGCAGTTCTTC
CDR3aa: CASSPTSGIGSEQFF
d_gene: TRBD2
abundance: .
j_gene: TRBJ2-1
v_gene: TRBV14

CDR3nt: TGTGCCAGCAGTTACAGGCAGGGTGATGAAAAACTGTTTTTT
CDR3aa: CASSYRQGDEKLFF
d_gene: .
abundance: .
j_gene: TRBJ1-4
v_gene: TRBV6-5

CDR3nt: TGTGCCACCAGCAGAGATCGGAACGAGCAGTACTTC
CDR3aa: CATSRDRNEQYF
d_gene: .
abundance: .
j_gene: TRBJ2-7
v_gene: TRBV15

CDR3nt: TGTGCCAGCAGCACTGGTGGGCTGGCTGAAGCTTTCTTT
CDR3aa: CASSTGGLAEAFF
d_gene: .
abundance: .
j_gene: TRBJ1-1
v_gene: TRBV11-3

CDR3nt: TGTGCCATCAGTGAAATCCAGGGGTTCCGCTACGAGCAGTACTTC
CDR3aa: CAISEIQGFRYEQYF
d_gene: .
abundance: .
j_gene: TRBJ2-7
v_gene: TRBV10-3

CDR3nt: TGTGCCAGCAGCGTTGGGGGGGAGAGTTACGAGCAGTACTTC
CDR3aa: CASSVGGESYEQYF
d_gene: TRBD2
abundance: once
j_gene: TRBJ2-7
v_gene: TRBV9

CDR3nt: TGCGCCAGCAGCCCCTCTCCGGGAGGAGAGAGGGGGGAGCTGTTTTTT
CDR3aa: CASSPSPGGERGELFF
d_gene: TRBD2
abundance: .
j_gene: TRBJ2-2
v_gene: TRBV4-1

CDR3nt: TGTGCCAGCAGTTTAGGGGGGCCTGAAGCTTTCTTT
CDR3aa: CASSLGGPEAFF
d_gene: .
abundance: .
j_gene: TRBJ1-1
v_gene: TRBV28

CDR3nt: TGTGCCAGTAGTATGATCAGGCCTAGCGGGAGAGGAGACATTCAGTACTTC
CDR3aa: CASSMIRPSGRGDIQYF
d_gene: TRBD2
abundance: .
j_gene: TRBJ2-4
v_gene: TRBV19

CDR3nt: TGTGCCAGCAGTGAAGAGACGGGAGTGAACACCGGGGAGCTGTTTTTT
CDR3aa: CASSEETGVNTGELFF
d_gene: .
abundance: .
j_gene: TRBJ2-2
v_gene: TRBV2

CDR3nt: TGTGCCAGCAGCTTGGGGGACAGGGCCTACGAGCAGTACTTC
CDR3aa: CASSLGDRAYEQYF
d_gene: TRBD1
abundance: .
j_gene: TRBJ2-7
v_gene: TRBV5-4